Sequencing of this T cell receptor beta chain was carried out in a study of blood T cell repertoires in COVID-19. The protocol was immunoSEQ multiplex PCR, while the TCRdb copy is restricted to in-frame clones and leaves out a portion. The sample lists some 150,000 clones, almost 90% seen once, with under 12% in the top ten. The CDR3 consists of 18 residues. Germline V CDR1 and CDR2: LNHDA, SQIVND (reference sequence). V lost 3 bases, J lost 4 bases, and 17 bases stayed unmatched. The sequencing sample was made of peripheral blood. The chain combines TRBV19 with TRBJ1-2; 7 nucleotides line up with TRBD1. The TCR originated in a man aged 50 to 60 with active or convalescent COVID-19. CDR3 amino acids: CASSIYRGTPGLRYGYTF. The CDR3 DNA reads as TGTGCCAGTAGTATCTACAGGGGTACACCAGGGCTTCGCTATGGCTACACCTTC.